The 23 T cell receptor beta chains listed next were all sequenced from one sample in a study of tumor-infiltrating lymphocytes in primary liver carcinoma (dated by TCRdb to about 2017). The sequencer was an Illumina HiSeq 2500. Using a constant-region primer and ProtoScript II reverse transcriptase, TCRbeta-specific cDNA was reverse-transcribed from about 540 ng total RNA. TCRbeta libraries were built with three nested multiplex PCR rounds, a slightly modified ARM-PCR procedure. Each of the first two PCR rounds ran for approximately 11 cycles and used multiplex TRBV1-TRBV30 forward primers together with a Cbeta reverse primer. The public sequencing data were trimmed at Q25 with fastp and processed into clonotypes with MiXCR by TCRdb, which kept only in-frame beta chains. Each CDR3 protein appears once, grouped with its most common genes and DNA. The sample yields about 330,000 distinct CDR3 sequences; less than 70% were counted once. In total, the top ten clones hold under 8% of the sample.

TRIzol reagent was used to extract blood RNA from unsorted whole blood, while the DNeasy Blood & Tissue kit provided the germline DNA. Sequencing was done on a sample of peripheral blood. These receptors were collected from a man aged 35 to 55 with primary liver carcinoma and hepatitis B virus infection.

This clonotype was counted between two and nine times. A much larger clonotype is one base distant, so this may be a read error. The J gene is TRBJ2-3, the V gene TRBV29-1; possibly TRBD2 for D (5 bases). This CDR3 is built from 13 residues. Germline CDR1 reads SQVTM; CDR2 reads ANQGSEA. In DNA, the CDR3 is TGCAGCGTTGGCGGACTGTACACAGATACGCGGTATTTT. Amino acids: CSVGGLYTDTRYF.

Concerning this clonotype itself: The junction shows a germline mismatch at one end, possibly a read error. This chain links TRBV11-1 with TRBJ2-7; no reliable D call. The CDR3 length is 13 residues. The V gene's germline CDR1 is SGHAT and CDR2 FQDESV (reference sequence). CDR3: CASSSELTAEQYF. CDR3 sequence (DNA): TGTGCCAGTAGCTCGGAACTAACGGCCGAGCAGTACTTC.

This clonotype was observed a handful of times. The chain is built from TRBV30 and TRBJ2-2; tentative D call: TRBD2 (6 bases). CDR1 GTSNPN and CDR2 SVGIG come from the germline V gene (reference sequence). V gave up 4 bases and J gave up 7 bases, with 13 bases separating them. The CDR3 consists of 13 residues. CDR3 region: CAWIGRGNGELFF. Written as DNA, the CDR3 is TGTGCCTGGATTGGGCGGGGTAACGGGGAGCTGTTTTTT.

This clonotype was seen a handful of times. V usage is TRBV5-1 and J usage is TRBJ1-1, with D possibly being TRBD1 (6 bases). The CDR3 length is 12 residues. Germline lookup yields CDR1 SGHRS and CDR2 YFSETQ. Trimming shortened V by 0 bases and J by 9 bases, and 9 bases separated the two germline ends. CDR3 DNA: TGCGCCAGCAGCTTGGTTGGGGGGCAAGCTTTCTTT. Its protein is CASSLVGGQAFF.

Many counts were recorded for this clonotype. The chain links TRBV6-2 or TRBV6-3 to TRBJ1-5; D gene uncertain. Germline CDR1 MNHEY, CDR2 SVGEGT. The V gene lost 2 bases and the J gene lost 0 bases, with 8 bases spanning the gap. The CDR3 loop spans 15 amino acids. CDR3 in DNA: TGTGCCAGCAGTTACCGGCAGTTTAGCAATCAGCCCCAGCATTTT. Its protein product is CASSYRQFSNQPQHF.

The V call is TRBV11-2, the J call TRBJ1-1; 9 nucleotides line up with TRBD1. The ends lost 7 bases at V and 1 base at J; junction bases unmatched: 7. This CDR3 contains 15 residues. From germline, CDR1 is SGHAT and CDR2 FQNNGV. In DNA, the CDR3 is TGTGCCAGCATCATGGACAGGGGCAAGAACACTGAAGCTTTCTTT. Translation gives CASIMDRGKNTEAFF.

This rearrangement joins TRBV28 to TRBJ1-2; unclear D gene. Trimming removed 6 bases from V and 5 bases from J, with 7 bases in between. Germline-derived CDR1 and CDR2 are MDHEN and SYDVKM. The CDR3 contains 11 residues. The CDR3 region has the DNA TGTGCCAGCAGCTTGAGATATGGCTACACCTTC. This translates into CASSLRYGYTF.

Points on this clonotype: One base away lies a much larger clone, so this may be a sequencing read error. The V gene is TRBV4-3, the J gene TRBJ2-1; a possible D gene is TRBD2 (5 bases). Per germline, CDR1 LGHNA and CDR2 YSLEER. CDR3 length: 19 residues. Trimming left V 1 base short and J 10 bases short, with 29 bases between. This CDR3 reads CASSQAGSSDLIFGKEQFF. The CDR3 DNA sequence: TGCGCCAGCAGCCAAGCTGGTAGTAGCGATCTGATTTTTGGGAAAGAGCAGTTCTTC.

The CDR3 sequence is CARSSSGSAPGELFF. CDR3 in DNA: TGTGCCCGTAGCTCTAGCGGGAGTGCCCCCGGGGAGCTGTTTTTT. The chain joins TRBV11-2 to TRBJ2-2; TRBD2 matches 10 bases. The CDR3 length is 15 residues. Per the germline V gene, CDR1 is SGHAT and CDR2 is FQNNGV. V was pared by 11 bases and J by 6 bases, with 12 bases of the junction left unmatched.

Regarding this clonotype: Germline is not matched at one junction end, which may reflect a read error. This chain joins TRBV6-1 and TRBJ1-4; 9 positions match TRBD1. Germline V lookup: CDR1 MNHNS, CDR2 SASEGT. This CDR3 is built from 18 residues. The CDR3 coding sequence is TGTGCCAGCAGTGAAGGGCCGGGGACAGGGATCACTAATGAAAGACTGTTTTTT. Protein product: CASSEGPGTGITNERLFF.

About this clonotype itself: An end of the junction differs from the germline gene, which may be a read error. The gene calls are TRBV4-2 and TRBJ2-2, with D possibly being TRBD1 (5 bases). Per germline, CDR1 LGHNA and CDR2 YNFKEQ. This CDR3 is 16 amino acids long. The CDR3 loop reads CVSSPPGASKAGELFF. CDR3 coding DNA: TGTGTCAGCAGCCCCCCTGGGGCTAGTAAGGCCGGGGAGCTGTTTTTT.

This clonotype was seen more than once but under ten times. The chain links TRBV6-6 to TRBJ2-7; the match to TRBD1 covers 8 bases. The CDR3 extends over 14 amino acids. J was trimmed by 0 bases and V by 5 bases; bases with no gene match: 3. Germline CDR1 is MNHNY and CDR2 is SVGAGI (reference sequence). CDR3 bases: TGTGCCAGCAGTAATCAGGGGGCCTCCTACGAGCAGTACTTC. As protein: CASSNQGASYEQYF.

In its sample, this clonotype was seen once. This may arise from a read error, as a much more abundant clone is one base away. The chain uses TRBV6-2 or TRBV6-3 and TRBJ2-2; possible D gene TRBD2, 5 bases. The CDR3 sequence is 20 residues long. Trimming pared 7 bases from V and 5 bases from J, leaving 32 bases between. Germline V CDR1 and CDR2: MNHEY, SVGEGT. Here the CDR3 reads CASTPLSRNSAPTVTGELFF. Written as DNA, the CDR3 is TGTGCCAGCACTCCGCTGTCTCGGAATAGCGCCCCGACGGTAACCGGGGAGCTGTTTTTT.

This clonotype occurred many times. The chain is built from TRBV4-1 and TRBJ1-5; 7 positions agree with TRBD1. Germline V gene data show CDR1 as MGHRA and CDR2 as YSYEKL. J gave up 4 bases and V 0 bases, and 12 bases lay outside the gene matches. The CDR3 has 18 amino acids. The CDR3 loop reads CASSQDYSTLTGNQPQHF. In DNA, the CDR3 is TGCGCCAGCAGCCAAGATTATTCGACCTTGACAGGGAATCAGCCCCAGCATTTT.

The chain couples TRBV4-1 to TRBJ2-2; D may be TRBD2 (5 bases). V lost 0 bases to trimming and J lost 9 bases, with 17 bases between them. Per germline, CDR1 MGHRA and CDR2 YSYEKL. CDR3 length equals 16 residues. The CDR3 loop reads CASSQEATPGSRELFF. CDR3 DNA: TGCGCCAGCAGCCAAGAAGCGACTCCGGGGTCCCGGGAGCTGTTTTTT.

Worth noting for this clonotype: A much bigger clone sits one base away, suggesting this may be a read error. This chain connects TRBV12-3 or TRBV12-4 to TRBJ2-2; D is undetermined. CDR3 size: 14 residues. Between the trimmed V and J ends, which lost 6 bases and 3 bases, there was a span of 11 bases. CDR3 amino acids: CASSPVAHTGELFF. CDR3 sequence (DNA): TGTGCCAGCAGCCCAGTGGCTCACACCGGGGAGCTGTTTTTT.

A word on this clonotype: Given a much more abundant clone one base away, this may be a read error. The gene calls are TRBV4-1 and TRBJ2-3; 7 bases align to TRBD2. Germline CDR1 MGHRA, CDR2 YSYEKL. This CDR3 spans 17 amino acids. The CDR3 region has the DNA TGCACCAGCAGCCAAGATTTGAGCGGGATTGTTCCAGATACGCAGTATTTT. Its translation: CTSSQDLSGIVPDTQYF.

This clonotype showed up just a few times. The V gene is TRBV5-4, the J gene TRBJ2-5; 8 bases are shared with TRBD2. The germline gives CDR1 SGHNT, CDR2 YYREEE (reference sequence). The junction had 7 bases not matched to a gene; V was cut back by 6 bases and J by 3 bases. The CDR3 length is 14 residues. This chain's CDR3 is CASNSAGGKETQYF. CDR3 nucleotides: TGTGCCAGCAACTCGGCGGGAGGTAAAGAGACCCAGTACTTC. The variable domain in full, with the rest retrieved from reference TRBV5-4 and TRBJ2-5, is ETGVTQSPTHLIKTRGQQVTLRCSSQSGHNTVSWYQQALGQGPQFIFQYYREEENGRGNFPPRFSGLQFPNYSSELNVNALELDDSALYLCASNSAGGKETQYFGPGTRLLVL.

Note on this clonotype: The conserved closing phenylalanine or tryptophan is absent in this CDR3, likely reflecting a read error. The chain employs TRBV29-1 and TRBJ2-7; no clear D. The V and J ends lost 6 bases and 4 bases respectively, with 13 bases between them. Germline V lookup: CDR1 SQVTM, CDR2 ANQGSEA. The CDR3 has 12 amino acids. The CDR3: CSVWETPYEQYY. The CDR3 bases are TGCAGCGTCTGGGAAACACCGTACGAGCAGTACTAC.

The J gene is TRBJ2-5, the V gene TRBV11-2; D is ambiguous. The CDR3 has 11 amino acids. Germline CDR1 and CDR2: SGHAT and FQNNGV. V lost 3 bases, J lost 7 bases, and 6 bases lay in between. CDR3 DNA: TGTGCCAGCAGCTTTCTAGGGACCCAGTACTTC. As protein: CASSFLGTQYF.

Of note for this clonotype: Given a much more abundant clone one base away, this may be a read error. J is TRBJ2-5 and V is TRBV10-3; D is ambiguous. The CDR3 is 13 residues long. Per the germline V gene, CDR1 is ENHRY and CDR2 is SYGVKD. The CDR3: CAISEPGQESQYF. The DNA of the CDR3 is TGTGCCATCAGCGAACCAGGCCAAGAGAGCCAGTACTTC.

With regard to this clonotype: At one end the junction does not follow the germline gene, possibly because of a read error. The chain combines TRBV6-6 with TRBJ2-6; 8 nucleotides align to TRBD1. This CDR3 contains 18 residues. The germline gives CDR1 MNHNY, CDR2 SVGAGI (reference sequence). In DNA, the CDR3 is TGTGCCAGCAAATTAACCGTGACAGGGGTTGCTGGGGCCAACGTCCCGACTTTC. This gives the protein CASKLTVTGVAGANVPTF.

About this clonotype: Mismatch with germline at one junction end may stem from a read error. The V call is TRBV6-6, the J call TRBJ1-1, with 9 bases aligning to TRBD1. Germline V gene lookup returns CDR1 MNHNY and CDR2 SVGAGI (reference sequence). This CDR3 is 13 amino acids long. The CDR3 reads CASSRQGGSEVFF. Here the CDR3 DNA reads TGTGCCAGCAGTAGACAGGGGGGGAGTGAAGTTTTCTTT.